This T cell receptor beta chain was recorded in a study of graft-versus-host responses after intestinal transplantation. Turning to this clone: Its antigen is unidentified.

The CDR3 runs 13 residues. Germline V gene lookup returns CDR1 LGHNA and CDR2 YNFKEQ. V lost 3 bases, J lost 7 bases, and 10 bases lay in between. Here immunoSEQ multiplex PCR was the method, and the copy in TCRdb shows in-frame clones only, minus some. The table has about 110,000 clones, 85% to 95% seen once. This clonotype was sampled from a human donor who received an intestinal transplant. The sample consisted of unstimulated CD8+ T cells sorted from spleen or lymph node cells, taken before intestinal transplant. The genes are TRBV4-2 and TRBJ2-1; no firm D call. CDR3 nucleotide sequence: TGTGCCAGCAGCCATCCCTTTCGGAATGAGCAGTTCTTC. Encoded protein: CASSHPFRNEQFF.